Presented here are 19 T cell receptor beta chains from one specimen sequenced in a study of blood T cell repertoires in COVID-19. TCRdb's table, derived via immunoSEQ multiplex PCR, lists solely in-frame clones and lacks some. The sample includes about 170,000 clones, around 80% of them seen just once. Sample: PBMCs or T cells enriched from blood (not recorded which). The source is a woman aged 70-85 years in a cohort exposed to, infected with or recovered from COVID-19 (not recorded which).

The chain combines TRBV28 with TRBJ2-1, with a weak D call TRBD1 (6 bases). Germline CDR1 MDHEN, CDR2 SYDVKM. The CDR3 spans 13 residues. Trimming removed 7 bases from V and 7 bases from J, with 14 bases in between. CDR3 DNA sequence: TGTGCCAGCACCACCGGGACAAAGAATGAGCAGTTCTTC. Protein sequence: CASTTGTKNEQFF.

CDR3 nucleotides: TGTGCCAGCAGCCCAGGACAGCTCTACAATGAGCAGTTCTTC. Its translation: CASSPGQLYNEQFF. The chain uses TRBV7-2 and TRBJ2-1, with a possible D match to TRBD1 (6 bases). The CDR3 length is 14 residues. V was trimmed by 5 bases and J by 3 bases, leaving 11 bases between them. The germline V gene has CDR1 SGHTA and CDR2 FQGNSA.

The V call is TRBV7-9, the J call TRBJ2-5; no definite D call. V gave up 4 bases and J gave up 5 bases, with 11 bases separating them. The CDR3 contains 13 residues. Germline CDR1 and CDR2: SEHNR and FQNEAQ (reference sequence). The CDR3 DNA sequence: TGTGCCAGCAGCTCCAGTTACGTCGAGACCCAGTACTTC. This encodes CASSSSYVETQYF.

The chain carries TRBV7-8 and TRBJ1-4, with a tentative D call TRBD1 (5 bases). Germline values: CDR1 SGHVS, CDR2 FQNEAQ. The CDR3 totals 17 residues. V lost 2 bases, J lost 0 bases, and 13 bases lay in between. CDR3 bases: TGTGCCAGCAGCTTACGGGGGATGGGAGCAACTAATGAAAAACTGTTTTTT. It specifies CASSLRGMGATNEKLFF.

The V gene is TRBV3-1 (or the pseudogene TRBV3-2), the J gene TRBJ2-1; 10 bases map to TRBD2. CDR1 and CDR2 (germline): LGHDT, YNNKEL (reference sequence). The ends lost 2 bases at V and 8 bases at J; junction bases unmatched: 12. The CDR3 loop spans 17 amino acids. The CDR3 DNA follows: TGTGCCAGCAGCCAACACTCCGGGACTAGCGAGTCAGATGAGCAGTTCTTC. This codes for CASSQHSGTSESDEQFF.

This clone was seen more than once but under ten times. The V gene is TRBV7-9, the J gene TRBJ2-1, with D maybe TRBD2 (6 bases). The CDR3 covers 16 residues. Trimming took 4 bases from V and 2 from J, leaving 15 bases between them. From germline, CDR1 is SEHNR and CDR2 FQNEAQ (reference sequence). The CDR3 here is CASSSSVGRTYNEQFF. The CDR3 bases are TGTGCCAGCAGCTCTAGCGTAGGGAGAACCTACAATGAGCAGTTCTTC.

This chain joins TRBV6-5 and TRBJ1-2; the D gene is possibly TRBD1 (5 bases). The CDR3 loop spans 13 amino acids. The germline gives CDR1 MNHEY, CDR2 SVGAGI. V shed 6 bases and J shed 0 bases, with 8 bases lying between them. This chain's CDR3 is CASRRDSNYGYTF. The CDR3 nucleotides are TGTGCCAGCAGGAGGGACTCTAACTATGGCTACACCTTC.

In DNA, the CDR3 is TGTGCCAGCCCGGGTAGGGGTGGCAATCAGCCCCAGCATTTT. Encoded protein: CASPGRGGNQPQHF. J is TRBJ1-5 and V is TRBV27; maybe TRBD1 (5 bases). V was trimmed by 8 bases and J by 2 bases, leaving 13 bases between them. The CDR3 length is 14 residues. Germline V gene data show CDR1 as MNHEY and CDR2 as SMNVEV (reference sequence).

The V call is TRBV25-1, the J call TRBJ2-2, with D perhaps TRBD2 (5 bases). Trimming removed 7 bases from V and 6 bases from J, with 12 bases in between. The CDR3 loop spans 13 amino acids. Germline V CDR1 and CDR2: MGHDK, SYGVNS. The CDR3 here is CASIISVSGELFF. The CDR3 DNA sequence: TGTGCCAGCATCATTAGCGTTTCCGGGGAGCTGTTTTTT.

This clone has a handful of counts. The chain carries TRBV28 and TRBJ1-1, with D perhaps TRBD1 (6 bases). The germline V and J ends were trimmed by 4 bases and 11 bases, with 20 bases remaining between them. This CDR3 has 14 amino acids. The V gene's germline CDR1 is MDHEN and CDR2 SYDVKM. The CDR3 spells CASSSLQGLLRAFF. In DNA, the CDR3 is TGTGCCAGCAGTTCATTACAGGGTCTTTTGCGTGCTTTCTTT.

The chain carries TRBV30 and TRBJ2-5; weak D call: TRBD1 (6 bases). The CDR3 extends over 14 amino acids. Trimming pared 2 bases from V and 5 bases from J, leaving 15 bases between. Germline CDR1 reads GTSNPN; CDR2 reads SVGIG (reference sequence). CDR3: CAWSRGMGFETQYF. DNA of the CDR3: TGTGCCTGGAGTAGGGGGATGGGATTTGAGACCCAGTACTTC.

CDR3 DNA sequence: TGTGCCAGCAGTCCCAACCCGACCCTTGGACTAGCGGGATACGAGCAGTACTTC. Translated: CASSPNPTLGLAGYEQYF. The chain couples TRBV27 to TRBJ2-7; 12 nucleotides agree with TRBD2. Germline CDR1 MNHEY, CDR2 SMNVEV (reference sequence). V was clipped by 5 bases and J by 4 bases; unmatched bases: 15. The CDR3 sequence is 18 residues long.

The chain carries TRBV4-3 and TRBJ2-1; D not resolved. Germline V CDR1 and CDR2: LGHNA, YSLEER. Trimming shortened V by 5 bases and J by 3 bases, and 8 bases separated the two germline ends. The CDR3 sequence is 13 residues long. The CDR3 bases are TGCGCCAGCAGCACCCGGTTCTACAATGAGCAGTTCTTC. Encoded protein: CASSTRFYNEQFF.

The chain is built from TRBV6-1 and TRBJ2-7, with D maybe TRBD1 (5 bases). The V gene lost 2 bases and the J gene lost 0 bases, with 8 bases spanning the gap. Germline CDR1 MNHNS, CDR2 SASEGT. CDR3 length equals 14 residues. Written as DNA, the CDR3 is TGTGCCAGCAGTGAAACTCAGGGCTCCTACGAGCAGTACTTC. Translation: CASSETQGSYEQYF.

This clone has more than one count but fewer than ten. The chain is built from TRBV2 and TRBJ2-1, with D possibly matching TRBD2 (5 bases). Germline assignment: CDR1 SNHLY and CDR2 FYNNEI. CDR3 length: 14 residues. V lost 3 bases and J lost 7, with 13 bases in between. This CDR3 reads CASSDGRVRNEQFF. CDR3 sequence (DNA): TGTGCCAGCAGTGACGGGCGGGTTCGGAATGAGCAGTTCTTC.

This clone has a handful of counts. This rearrangement joins TRBV7-6 to TRBJ2-1, with a tentative D call TRBD1 (6 bases). V was shortened by 4 bases and J by 0 bases, with 10 bases between the two germline ends. The CDR3 is 15 amino acids. Germline CDR1 reads SGHVS; CDR2 reads FNYEAQ. CDR3 in amino acids: CASSSTGSSYNEQFF. DNA of the CDR3: TGTGCCAGCAGCTCGACAGGTAGCTCCTACAATGAGCAGTTCTTC. Supplemented by reference TRBV7-6 and TRBJ2-1, the full variable domain reads GAGVSQSPRYKVTKRGQDVALRCDPISGHVSLYWYRQALGQGPEFLTYFNYEAQQDKSGLPNDRFSAERPEGSISTLTIQRTEQRDSAMYRCASSSTGSSYNEQFFGPGTRLTVL.

The V call is TRBV28, the J call TRBJ2-1; D may be TRBD2 (5 bases). Germline V CDR1 and CDR2: MDHEN, SYDVKM. The CDR3 sequence is 17 residues long. V was shortened by 5 bases and J by 14 bases, with 31 bases between the two germline ends. The CDR3 spells CASSLITGVTYAGAKFF. The CDR3 bases are TGTGCCAGCAGTCTTATTACTGGGGTGACTTATGCGGGTGCGAAGTTCTTC.

V gene TRBV7-3 combines with J gene TRBJ2-3, with TRBD1 matching 7 bases. CDR1 and CDR2 (germline): SGHTA, FQGTGA. CDR3 size: 15 residues. J gave up 2 bases and V 5 bases, and 7 bases lay outside the gene matches. This CDR3 reads CASSPLDRDTDTQYF. The CDR3 nucleotides read TGTGCCAGCAGCCCCCTCGACAGGGACACAGATACGCAGTATTTT.

This rearrangement joins TRBV18 to TRBJ1-5; no firm D call. The V and J ends lost 2 bases and 5 bases respectively, with 7 bases between them. Germline V gene data show CDR1 as KGHSH and CDR2 as LQKENI. This CDR3 has 13 residues. The chain's CDR3 is CASSPEIYQPQHF. The CDR3 DNA follows: TGTGCCAGCTCACCAGAGATTTATCAGCCCCAGCATTTT.